The clone carrying this T cell receptor beta chain appeared a single time. This CDR3 has 17 amino acids. The V end was cut by 5 bases, the J end by 1 base, with 20 bases between. Germline V gene sequence: CDR1 MNHEY, CDR2 SMNVEV (reference sequence). The PCR employed 60 Vbeta primers together with 13 Jbeta primers. Sequencing was performed with immunoSEQ multiplex PCR; in TCRdb, only in-frame clones are kept and a portion is missing. The data show about 200,000 clones, with around 85% seen just once and about 2.5% held by the top ten. These data originate in a study of cytomegalovirus exposure and HLA in healthy donors.

The receptor comes from a woman aged 50 to 60 in good health and CMV-seronegative. The sequenced material came from PBMCs. The rearrangement joins TRBV27 to TRBJ1-1; D may be TRBD1 (5 bases). The DNA for the CDR3 is TGTGCCAGCAGTCGCGCTACCCCCGTCGGGGGGAACACTGAAGCTTTCTTT. This encodes CASSRATPVGGNTEAFF.